One and the same sample provided the 17 T cell receptor beta chains below, sequenced in a study of T cell repertoires in cytomegalovirus infection. MiXCR, run by TCRdb on the reads, gives a single entry per CDR3 protein. The sample includes 700,000 to 900,000 distinct CDR3 sequences, 25% to 30% of them seen just once. These receptors have no known antigen. This specimen was cultured CD8+ T cells from PBMCs, taken from culture after CMV antigen stimulation. These receptors came from a human donor in good health (CMV status not recorded). Some clones in this sample may be carry-over from other donors' samples.

The J gene is TRBJ1-4, the V gene TRBV9; tentatively, D is TRBD1 (6 bases). The CDR3 consists of 15 residues. With 0 bases removed from V and 8 bases from J, the gap between germline ends came to 14 bases. CDR1 SGDLS and CDR2 YYNGEE come from the germline V gene. CDR3 nucleotide sequence: TGTGCCAGCAGCGTAGCGGGGGCGAGGGGGGAAAAACTGTTTTTT. It encodes CASSVAGARGEKLFF.

This chain connects TRBV27 to TRBJ1-5; no definite D call. V was cut by 0 bases and J by 2 bases, with 11 bases left in between. CDR1 and CDR2 (germline): MNHEY, SMNVEV (reference sequence). This CDR3 is built from 16 residues. CDR3: CASSLSYRTGNQPQHF. The DNA of the CDR3 is TGTGCCAGCAGTTTATCGTACCGGACTGGCAATCAGCCCCAGCATTTT.

This clonotype was detected ten times or more. The chain carries TRBV7-8 and TRBJ2-1; TRBD2 aligns across 7 bases. Germline V CDR1 and CDR2: SGHVS, FQNEAQ. The junction had 11 bases not matched to a gene; V was cut back by 0 bases and J by 6 bases. The CDR3 spans 17 residues. The CDR3 protein is CASSLAGGTSARNEQFF. DNA of the CDR3: TGTGCCAGCAGCTTAGCGGGGGGGACCAGCGCGCGCAATGAGCAGTTCTTC.

This chain uses TRBV6-2 or TRBV6-3 with TRBJ1-1; no reliable D call. CDR1 is MNHEY and CDR2 is SVGEGT in the germline V gene. Trimming left V 7 bases short and J 1 base short, with 16 bases between. The CDR3 is 15 amino acids. CDR3 coding DNA: TGTGCCAGCACCCACTTGGTAAATGGGAACACTGAAGCTTTCTTT. Translation: CASTHLVNGNTEAFF.

The genes are TRBV2 and TRBJ2-1; 10 bases fit TRBD2. CDR3 size: 15 residues. V shed 6 bases, J shed 6 bases, and the junction held 8 bases outside the gene matches. Germline assignment: CDR1 SNHLY and CDR2 FYNNEI. The CDR3 spells CASSTSGGGSNEQFF. CDR3 DNA sequence: TGTGCCAGCAGCACCAGCGGGGGGGGATCCAATGAGCAGTTCTTC.

This chain uses TRBV6-5 with TRBJ2-1; 9 bases match TRBD1. The CDR3 is made up of 18 amino acids. In germline, CDR1 is MNHEY, CDR2 SVGAGI. With 10 bases clipped from V and 4 bases from J, the junction kept 20 bases outside the gene matches. The CDR3 region is CATLVTGGDSLSYNEQFF. As DNA, the CDR3 is TGTGCCACTCTTGTAACAGGGGGCGATAGCTTATCGTACAATGAGCAGTTCTTC.

This clonotype appeared many times. The V call is TRBV7-4, the J call TRBJ2-6; no clear D. The V end lost 5 bases, the J end lost 4 bases, and 15 bases lay between the germline ends. Germline V gene sequence: CDR1 SGHVT, CDR2 SQSDAQ. CDR3 length: 16 residues. The DNA for the CDR3 is TGTGCCAGCAGCCCCCGGTGGGTGGCCGGGGCCAACGTCCTGACTTTC. Protein: CASSPRWVAGANVLTF.

Ten or more counts support this clonotype. This sequence joins TRBV7-9 and TRBJ2-1, with D possibly matching TRBD2 (5 bases). CDR3 length: 14 residues. Germline loops: CDR1 SEHNR, CDR2 FQNEAQ (reference sequence). Trimming left V 5 bases short and J 8 bases short, with 16 bases between. This CDR3 reads CASSTLGPRDEQFF. CDR3 DNA: TGTGCCAGCAGCACCTTAGGGCCGAGGGATGAGCAGTTCTTC.

This clonotype was seen many times. The chain links TRBV7-8 to TRBJ1-1, with D unresolved. Trimming took 3 bases from V and 3 from J, leaving 8 bases between them. The CDR3 is made up of 13 amino acids. In germline, CDR1 is SGHVS, CDR2 FQNEAQ. DNA for the CDR3: TGTGCCAGCAGCTTCGCAGGTGACACTGAAGCTTTCTTT. This translates into CASSFAGDTEAFF.

In its sample, this clonotype was seen a few times. The rearrangement links TRBV11-1 to TRBJ2-1; a weak D match, TRBD1 (6 bases). In germline, CDR1 is SGHAT, CDR2 FQDESV (reference sequence). V gave up 4 bases and J gave up 7 bases, with 20 bases separating them. CDR3 length equals 16 residues. DNA of the CDR3: TGTGCCAGCAGCTACGAAAGGGGGACCTTACAAAATGAGCAGTTCTTC. It specifies CASSYERGTLQNEQFF.

The rearrangement joins TRBV7-2 to TRBJ2-1; a weak D match, TRBD2 (6 bases). V gave up 8 bases and J gave up 4 bases, with 24 bases separating them. The CDR3 sequence is 17 residues long. CDR1 and CDR2 from the germline V gene are SGHTA and FQGNSA. This chain's CDR3 is CASRGLTSGLMYNEQFF. The CDR3 region has the DNA TGTGCCAGCCGGGGACTCACTTCGGGACTCATGTACAATGAGCAGTTCTTC.

The genes are TRBV12-3 or TRBV12-4 and TRBJ2-5; 9 bases are shared with TRBD1. V lost 1 base and J lost 3; bases outside the gene matches: 3. The length of the CDR3 is 15 residues. This chain's CDR3 is CASSLGGQGKETQYF. CDR3 nucleotides: TGTGCCAGCAGTTTAGGGGGACAGGGAAAAGAGACCCAGTACTTC.

There are many counts of this clonotype. This rearrangement joins TRBV4-1 to TRBJ2-5; unclear D gene. The ends were cut back, 1 base at V and 1 base at J, with 10 bases in the middle. The CDR3 consists of 15 residues. Germline-derived CDR1 and CDR2 are MGHRA and YSYEKL. The CDR3 sequence: CASSQASRSQETQYF. DNA of the CDR3: TGCGCCAGCAGCCAAGCAAGTCGCAGCCAAGAGACCCAGTACTTC.

This clonotype was detected once. J is TRBJ2-1 and V is TRBV29-1; D assignment may be TRBD1 or TRBD2 (5 bases each). Trimming took 0 bases from V and 10 from J, leaving 10 bases between them. The CDR3 length is 12 residues. Per the germline V gene, CDR1 is SQVTM and CDR2 is ANQGSEA. The CDR3 sequence: CSVEEHRREQFF. DNA of the CDR3: TGCAGCGTTGAAGAGCACAGGAGGGAGCAGTTCTTC.

The chain combines TRBV14 with TRBJ1-5; no clear D gene. V lost 1 base, J lost 5 bases, and 6 bases lay in between. This CDR3 is 13 amino acids long. Looked up from germline, CDR1 is SGHDN and CDR2 is FVKESK. CDR3 in amino acids: CASSQGNHQPQHF. The CDR3 region has the DNA TGTGCCAGCAGCCAAGGCAACCATCAGCCCCAGCATTTT.

V usage is TRBV7-4 and J usage is TRBJ1-2; 8 nucleotides align to TRBD1. Germline lookup yields CDR1 SGHVT and CDR2 SQSDAQ. Trimming cost V 3 bases and J 8 bases; bases outside gene matches: 14. This CDR3 is built from 16 residues. The CDR3, as DNA: TGTGCCAGCAGCTTTAGACCTCCCGGGACAGGAGACGGCTACACCTTC. This sequence encodes CASSFRPPGTGDGYTF.

This clonotype was picked up a small number of times. This chain connects TRBV7-8 to TRBJ2-3, with 9 positions matching TRBD2. The CDR3 spans 16 residues. The germline V gene encodes CDR1 SGHVS and CDR2 FQNEAQ. The J segment lost 4 bases and the V segment lost 1 base, leaving 6 bases of the junction unmatched. CDR3 in amino acids: CASSLGRGGLPDTQYF. The CDR3 DNA reads TGTGCCAGCAGCTTAGGGCGGGGGGGCCTCCCAGATACGCAGTATTTT. Full variable domain (rest looked up from reference TRBV7-8 and TRBJ2-3): GAGVSQSPRYKVAKRGQDVALRCDPISGHVSLFWYQQALGQGPEFLTYFQNEAQLDKSGLPSDRFFAERPEGSVSTLKIQRTQQEDSAVYLCASSLGRGGLPDTQYFGPGTRLTVL.